Below, one T cell receptor (beta chain) is given with its context. Original processing methods: Reference gene primer amplification gave nucleated cell count estimates. TCRdb's table, derived via immunoSEQ multiplex PCR, lists solely in-frame clones and lacks some. D and trimming were read from the DNA, whereas the V and J calls and clone size are those reported in that table. The repertoire includes 30,000 to 45,000 clones, around 90% of them detected once, and roughly an eighth sits in the top ten. This sample stems from a study of blood T cell repertoires in COVID-19. On the study more broadly: COVID-19 samples collected from the United States, Italy and Spain covered acute and convalescent phases. T cells, B-cell-depleted T cells, or PBMCs supplied cDNA or gDNA.

CDR1 and CDR2 (germline): LGHDT, YNNKEL (reference sequence). V trimming: 6 bases; J trimming: 6 bases; junction bases outside the gene matches: 19. The CDR3 is 18 amino acids. The chain recombines TRBV3-1 (or the pseudogene TRBV3-2) with TRBJ2-1; 8 positions match TRBD2. This TCR was recovered from an older man with acute or convalescent COVID-19. Sequences were obtained from peripheral blood. The DNA of the CDR3 is TGTGCCAGCAGTCCAATTCCGGCCGGGGGGGAGATAAGCAATGAGCAGTTCTTC. Its protein product is CASSPIPAGGEISNEQFF.